One sample yielded the 7 T cell receptor beta chains listed below, sequenced in a study of blood T cell repertoires in COVID-19. Sequenced by immunoSEQ multiplex PCR; TCRdb stores in-frame clones only, minus some. The sample holds 50,000 or so clones, about 89% seen once. The sample was peripheral blood. These TCRs come from a human donor in a cohort sampled during active COVID-19.

The chain employs TRBV9 and TRBJ2-1; 12 nucleotides line up with TRBD2. The length of the CDR3 is 15 residues. The trim removed 3 bases at V and 9 bases at J, leaving 7 bases unmatched. Germline CDR1 and CDR2: SGDLS and YYNGEE. The CDR3 region is CASSAGLAGRGEQFF. The CDR3 region has the DNA TGTGCCAGCAGCGCGGGACTAGCGGGCAGGGGTGAGCAGTTCTTC.

This sequence joins TRBV24-1 and TRBJ1-5, with 9 bases identical to TRBD1. This CDR3 has 16 amino acids. The V segment lost 3 bases and the J segment 2 bases; nucleotides outside the gene matches: 4. In germline, CDR1 is KGHDR, CDR2 SFDVKD. CDR3: CATSDPTGGGNQPQHF. The CDR3 DNA reads as TGTGCCACCAGTGATCCGACAGGGGGGGGCAATCAGCCCCAGCATTTT.

The genes are TRBV6-5 and TRBJ2-3; 9 nucleotides match TRBD1. The CDR3 totals 14 residues. Germline CDR1 MNHEY, CDR2 SVGAGI. The V gene end was trimmed by 6 bases and the J gene end by 4 bases; junction bases not matched to a gene: 5. This chain's CDR3 is CASRDRGAADTQYF. The CDR3 DNA sequence: TGTGCCAGCAGGGACAGGGGAGCAGCAGATACGCAGTATTTT.

The chain couples TRBV28 to TRBJ2-1, with 11 bases identical to TRBD2. Germline V gene lookup returns CDR1 MDHEN and CDR2 SYDVKM. The CDR3 consists of 19 residues. V lost 5 bases and J lost 0; bases outside the gene matches: 12. The CDR3 region has the DNA TGTGCCAGCAGTCCTAAGTCTAGCGGGGGGACGAGCTCCTACAATGAGCAGTTCTTC. Translation: CASSPKSSGGTSSYNEQFF.

This clone was observed a single time. The V call is TRBV6-9, the J call TRBJ2-7; 7 bases match TRBD2. Germline V CDR1 and CDR2: MNHGY, SVAAGI. The ends lost 4 bases at V and 2 bases at J; junction bases unmatched: 5. The CDR3 is made up of 14 amino acids. The CDR3 protein is CASSSVSGAYEQYV. In nucleotides, the CDR3 is TGTGCCAGCAGTTCTGTCAGCGGGGCCTACGAGCAGTACGTC.

This clone was counted once. This sequence joins TRBV11-3 and TRBJ2-1; 9 bases map to TRBD1. V dropped 5 bases and J dropped 9; count of bases not matched to a gene: 11. The CDR3 runs to 15 residues. Germline-derived CDR1 and CDR2 are SGHNT and YENEEA. The CDR3 loop is CASSPGQGKAGEQFF. In nucleotides, the CDR3 is TGTGCCAGCAGCCCCGGACAGGGGAAGGCGGGTGAGCAGTTCTTC.

About this clone itself: Sequence at one end of the junction differs from germline and may be a read error. The CDR3 DNA is TGTGCTAGCAGCCCCGGGACAGCGAACACCGGGGAGCTGTTTTTT. Translation: CASSPGTANTGELFF. V gene TRBV7-7 combines with J gene TRBJ2-2, with 7 bases lining up with TRBD1. The length of the CDR3 is 15 residues. Germline CDR1 SSHAT, CDR2 FNYEAQ (reference sequence).